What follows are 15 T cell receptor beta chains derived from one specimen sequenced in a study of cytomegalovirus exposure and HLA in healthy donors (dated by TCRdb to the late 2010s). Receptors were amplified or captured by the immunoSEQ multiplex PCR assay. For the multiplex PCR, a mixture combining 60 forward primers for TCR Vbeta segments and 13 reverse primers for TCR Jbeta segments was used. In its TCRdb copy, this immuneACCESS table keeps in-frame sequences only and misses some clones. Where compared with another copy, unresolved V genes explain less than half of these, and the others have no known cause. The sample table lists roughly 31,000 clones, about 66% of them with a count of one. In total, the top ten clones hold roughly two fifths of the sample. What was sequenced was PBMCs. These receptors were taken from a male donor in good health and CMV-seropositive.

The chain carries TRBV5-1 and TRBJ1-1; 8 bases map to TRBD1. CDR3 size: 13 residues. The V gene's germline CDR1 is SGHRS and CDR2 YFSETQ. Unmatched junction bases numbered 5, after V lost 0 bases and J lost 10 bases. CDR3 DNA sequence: TGCGCCAGCAGCTTGGGGACAGGGCTGGGAGCTTTCTTT. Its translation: CASSLGTGLGAFF.

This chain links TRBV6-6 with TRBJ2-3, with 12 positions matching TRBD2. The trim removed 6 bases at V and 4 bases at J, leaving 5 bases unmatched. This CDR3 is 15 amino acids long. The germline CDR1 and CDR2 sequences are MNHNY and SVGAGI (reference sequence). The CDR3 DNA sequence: TGTGCCAGCAGCTGGACTAGCGGGGCAGCAGATACGCAGTATTTT. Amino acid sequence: CASSWTSGAADTQYF.

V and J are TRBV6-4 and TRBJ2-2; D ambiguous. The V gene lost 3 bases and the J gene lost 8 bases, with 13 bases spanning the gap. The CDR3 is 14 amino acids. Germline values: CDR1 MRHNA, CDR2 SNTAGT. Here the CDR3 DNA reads TGTGCCAGCAGTGAGTCTGGGCACGCGGGGGAGCTGTTTTTT. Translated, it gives CASSESGHAGELFF.

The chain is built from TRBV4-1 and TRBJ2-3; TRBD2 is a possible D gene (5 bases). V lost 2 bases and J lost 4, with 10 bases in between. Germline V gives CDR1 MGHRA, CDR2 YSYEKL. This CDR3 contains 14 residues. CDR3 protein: CASSQPGKSDTQYF. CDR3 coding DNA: TGCGCCAGCAGCCAACCGGGGAAGTCAGATACGCAGTATTTT.

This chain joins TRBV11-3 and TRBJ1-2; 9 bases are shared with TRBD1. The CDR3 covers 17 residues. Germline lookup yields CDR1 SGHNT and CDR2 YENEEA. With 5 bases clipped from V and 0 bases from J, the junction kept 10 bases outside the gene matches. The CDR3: CASSGGGQGLPNYGYTF. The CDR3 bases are TGTGCCAGCAGCGGAGGGGGACAGGGCCTTCCTAACTATGGCTACACCTTC. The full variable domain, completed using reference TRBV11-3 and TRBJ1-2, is EAGVVQSPRYKIIEKKQPVAFWCNPISGHNTLYWYLQNLGQGPELLIRYENEEAVDDSQLPKDRFSAERLKGVDSTLKIQPAELGDSAVYLCASSGGGQGLPNYGYTFGSGTRLTVV.

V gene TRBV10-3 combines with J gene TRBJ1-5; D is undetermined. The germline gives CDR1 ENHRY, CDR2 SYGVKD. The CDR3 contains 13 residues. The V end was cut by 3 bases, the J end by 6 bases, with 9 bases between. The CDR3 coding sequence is TGTGCCATCAGTGACGGAGCGGGTCAGCCCCAGCATTTT. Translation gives CAISDGAGQPQHF.

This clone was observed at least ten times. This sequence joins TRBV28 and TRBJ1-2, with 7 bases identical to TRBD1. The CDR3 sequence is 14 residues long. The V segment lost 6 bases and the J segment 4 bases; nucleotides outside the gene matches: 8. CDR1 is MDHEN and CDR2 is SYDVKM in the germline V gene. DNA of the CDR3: TGTGCCAGCAGCCCCTCAACAGGGGTCTATGGCTACACCTTC. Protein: CASSPSTGVYGYTF.

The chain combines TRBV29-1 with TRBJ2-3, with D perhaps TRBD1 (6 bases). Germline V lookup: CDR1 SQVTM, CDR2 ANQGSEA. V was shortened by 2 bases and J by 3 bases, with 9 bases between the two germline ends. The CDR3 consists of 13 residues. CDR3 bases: TGCAGCGTTGAATTGCAGGGGACAGATACGCAGTATTTT. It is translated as CSVELQGTDTQYF.

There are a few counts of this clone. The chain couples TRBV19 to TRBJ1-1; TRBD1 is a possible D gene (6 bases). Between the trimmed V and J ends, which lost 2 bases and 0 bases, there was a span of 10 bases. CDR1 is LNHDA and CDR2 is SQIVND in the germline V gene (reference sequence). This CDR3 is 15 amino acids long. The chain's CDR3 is CASSISRDMNTEAFF. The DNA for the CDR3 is TGTGCCAGTAGTATATCAAGGGACATGAACACTGAAGCTTTCTTT. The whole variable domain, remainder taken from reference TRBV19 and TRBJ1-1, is DGGITQSPKYLFRKEGQNVTLSCEQNLNHDAMYWYRQDPGQGLRLIYYSQIVNDFQKGDIAEGYSVSREKKESFPLTVTSAQKNPTAFYLCASSISRDMNTEAFFGQGTRLTVV.

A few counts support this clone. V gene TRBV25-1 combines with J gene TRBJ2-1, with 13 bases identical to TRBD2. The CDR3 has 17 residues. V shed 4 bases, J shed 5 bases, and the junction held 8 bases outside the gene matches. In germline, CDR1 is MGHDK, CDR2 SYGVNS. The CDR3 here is CASSATLLAGGHNEQFF. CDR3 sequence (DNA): TGTGCCAGCAGTGCGACCCTACTAGCGGGAGGGCACAATGAGCAGTTCTTC.

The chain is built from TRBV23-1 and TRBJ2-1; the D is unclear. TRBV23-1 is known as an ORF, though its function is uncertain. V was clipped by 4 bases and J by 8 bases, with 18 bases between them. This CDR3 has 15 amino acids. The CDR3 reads CASSLQPQNSHEQFF. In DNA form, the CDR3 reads TGCGCCAGCAGTCTCCAACCTCAAAATAGTCATGAGCAGTTCTTC.

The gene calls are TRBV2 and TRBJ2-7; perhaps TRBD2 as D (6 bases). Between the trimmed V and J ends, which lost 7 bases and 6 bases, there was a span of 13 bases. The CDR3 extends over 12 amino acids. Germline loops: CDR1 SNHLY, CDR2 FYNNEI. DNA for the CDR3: TGTGCCAGCACCCCGGGAGTCCTCGAGCAGTACTTC. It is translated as CASTPGVLEQYF.

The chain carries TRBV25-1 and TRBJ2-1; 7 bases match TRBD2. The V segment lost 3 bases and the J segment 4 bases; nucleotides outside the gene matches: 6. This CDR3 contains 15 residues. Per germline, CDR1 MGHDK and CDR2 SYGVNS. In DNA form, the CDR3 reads TGTGCCAGCAGTGAGACCTGGGGGGGATACAATGAGCAGTTCTTC. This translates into CASSETWGGYNEQFF. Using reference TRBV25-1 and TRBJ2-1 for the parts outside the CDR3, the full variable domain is EADIYQTPRYLVIGTGKKITLECSQTMGHDKMYWYQQDPGMELHLIHYSYGVNSTEKGDLSSESTVSRIRTEHFPLTLESARPSHTSQYLCASSETWGGYNEQFFGPGTRLTVL.

The CDR3 sequence: CASSEGGTGGIRFF. CDR3 in DNA: TGTGCCAGCAGTGAAGGGGGGACAGGAGGTATTCGGTTCTTC. This chain joins TRBV6-1 and TRBJ2-1; 8 bases are a match to TRBD1. Per germline, CDR1 MNHNS and CDR2 SASEGT. The CDR3 totals 14 residues. V lost 1 base to trimming and J lost 15 bases; unmatched junction nucleotides: 11.

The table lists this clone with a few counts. The CDR3 nucleotides read TGTGCCAGCAGCTACCGACCAAGCGCGAGCTCCTACAATGAGCAGTTCTTC. Translated: CASSYRPSASSYNEQFF. The rearrangement links TRBV2 to TRBJ2-1; D remains ambiguous. Trimming took off 6 bases at V and 0 bases at J, with 18 bases between the two ends. CDR3 length: 17 residues. The germline gives CDR1 SNHLY, CDR2 FYNNEI. The complete variable domain, with remaining parts taken from reference TRBV2 and TRBJ2-1, reads EPEVTQTPSHQVTQMGQEVILRCVPISNHLYFYWYRQILGQKVEFLVSFYNNEISEKSEIFDDQFSVERPDGSNFTLKIRSTKLEDSAMYFCASSYRPSASSYNEQFFGPGTRLTVL.